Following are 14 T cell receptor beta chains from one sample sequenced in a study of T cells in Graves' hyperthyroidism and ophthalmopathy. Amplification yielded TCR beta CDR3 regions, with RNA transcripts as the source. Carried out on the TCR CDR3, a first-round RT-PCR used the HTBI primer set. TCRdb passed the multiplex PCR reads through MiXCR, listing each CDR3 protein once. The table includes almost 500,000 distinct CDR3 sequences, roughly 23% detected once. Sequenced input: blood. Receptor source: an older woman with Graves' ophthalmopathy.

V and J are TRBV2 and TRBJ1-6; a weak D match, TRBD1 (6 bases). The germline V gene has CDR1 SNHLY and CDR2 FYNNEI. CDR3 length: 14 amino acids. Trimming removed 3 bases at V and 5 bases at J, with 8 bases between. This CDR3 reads CASSEWTDNSPLHF. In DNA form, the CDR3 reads TGTGCCAGCAGTGAGTGGACAGATAATTCACCCCTCCACTTT. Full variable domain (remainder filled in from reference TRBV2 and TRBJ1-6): EPEVTQTPSHQVTQMGQEVILRCVPISNHLYFYWYRQILGQKVEFLVSFYNNEISEKSEIFDDQFSVERPDGSNFTLKIRSTKLEDSAMYFCASSEWTDNSPLHFGNGTRLTVT.

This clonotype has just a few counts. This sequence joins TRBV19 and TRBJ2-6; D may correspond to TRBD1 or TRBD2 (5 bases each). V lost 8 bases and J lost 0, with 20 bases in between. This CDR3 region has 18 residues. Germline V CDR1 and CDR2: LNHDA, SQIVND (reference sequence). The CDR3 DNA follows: TGTGCCAGTGCCTTGGACGGGGCCCCTAGCTCTGGGGCCAACGTCCTGACTTTC. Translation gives CASALDGAPSSGANVLTF.

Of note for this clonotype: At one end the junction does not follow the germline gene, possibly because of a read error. The CDR3 DNA is TGTGCTAGCAGCTTATCGGGGAGCACGAACACCGGGGAGCTGTTTTTT. Its translation is CASSLSGSTNTGELFF. The chain has TRBV7-7 and TRBJ2-2, with a possible D match to TRBD2 (5 bases). This CDR3 is 16 amino acids long. CDR1 SSHAT and CDR2 FNYEAQ come from the germline V gene (reference sequence).

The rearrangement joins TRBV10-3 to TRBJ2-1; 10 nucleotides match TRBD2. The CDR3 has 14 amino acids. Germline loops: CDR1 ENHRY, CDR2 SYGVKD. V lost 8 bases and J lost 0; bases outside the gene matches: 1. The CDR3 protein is CAIGTSDSYNEQFF. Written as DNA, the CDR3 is TGTGCCATCGGGACTAGCGACTCCTACAATGAGCAGTTCTTC.

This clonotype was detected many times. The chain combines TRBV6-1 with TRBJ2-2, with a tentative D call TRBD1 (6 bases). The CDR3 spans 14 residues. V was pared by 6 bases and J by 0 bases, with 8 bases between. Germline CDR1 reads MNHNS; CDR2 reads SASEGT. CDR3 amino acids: CASRGQSNTGELFF. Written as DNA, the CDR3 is TGTGCCAGCAGAGGACAGTCGAACACCGGGGAGCTGTTTTTT.

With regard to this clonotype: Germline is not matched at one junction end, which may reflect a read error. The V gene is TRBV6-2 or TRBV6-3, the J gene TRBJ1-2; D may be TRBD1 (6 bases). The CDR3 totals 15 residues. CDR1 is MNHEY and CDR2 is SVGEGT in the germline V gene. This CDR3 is CTSTSRGADGYGYTF. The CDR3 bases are TGTACCAGCACTAGTAGGGGGGCAGATGGATATGGCTACACCTTC.

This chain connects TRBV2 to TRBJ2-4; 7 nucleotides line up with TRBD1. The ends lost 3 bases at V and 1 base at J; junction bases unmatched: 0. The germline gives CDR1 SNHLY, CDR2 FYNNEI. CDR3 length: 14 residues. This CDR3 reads CASSEDRAKNIQYF. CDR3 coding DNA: TGTGCCAGCAGTGAGGACAGGGCCAAAAACATTCAGTACTTC.

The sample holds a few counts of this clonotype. The CDR3 here is CASSLTWDKQETQYF. In nucleotides, the CDR3 is TGTGCCAGCAGCTTGACATGGGACAAGCAAGAGACCCAGTACTTC. This rearrangement joins TRBV7-9 to TRBJ2-5, with D possibly matching TRBD1 (6 bases). There are 15 residues in the CDR3. V was shortened by 3 bases and J by 2 bases, with 13 bases between the two germline ends. Germline V CDR1 and CDR2: SEHNR, FQNEAQ (reference sequence).

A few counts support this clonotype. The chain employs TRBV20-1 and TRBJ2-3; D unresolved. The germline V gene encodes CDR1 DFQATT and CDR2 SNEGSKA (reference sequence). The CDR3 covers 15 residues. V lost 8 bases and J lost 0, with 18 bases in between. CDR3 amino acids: CSSRDQRTSTDTQYF. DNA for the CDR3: TGCAGTTCAAGAGATCAGCGTACTAGCACAGATACGCAGTATTTT.

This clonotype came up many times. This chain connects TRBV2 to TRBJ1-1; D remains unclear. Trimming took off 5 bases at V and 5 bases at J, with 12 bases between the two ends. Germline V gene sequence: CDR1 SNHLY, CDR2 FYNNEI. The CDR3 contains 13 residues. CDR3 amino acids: CASSSEGMTEAFF. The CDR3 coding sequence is TGTGCCAGCAGTTCCGAGGGTATGACTGAAGCTTTCTTT.

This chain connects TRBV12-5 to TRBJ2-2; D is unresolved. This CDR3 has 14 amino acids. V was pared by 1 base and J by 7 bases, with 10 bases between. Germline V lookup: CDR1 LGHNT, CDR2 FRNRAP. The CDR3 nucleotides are TGTGCTAGTGGTTTGGGCGAGTTGAACGGGGAGCTGTTTTTT. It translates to CASGLGELNGELFF.

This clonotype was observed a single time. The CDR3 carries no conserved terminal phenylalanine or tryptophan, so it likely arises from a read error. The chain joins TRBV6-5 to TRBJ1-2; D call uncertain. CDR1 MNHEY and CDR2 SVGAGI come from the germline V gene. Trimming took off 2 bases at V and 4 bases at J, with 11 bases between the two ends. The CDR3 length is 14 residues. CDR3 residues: CASSYREGPYGYTS. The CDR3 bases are TGTGCCAGCAGTTACCGTGAGGGTCCCTATGGCTACACCTCC.

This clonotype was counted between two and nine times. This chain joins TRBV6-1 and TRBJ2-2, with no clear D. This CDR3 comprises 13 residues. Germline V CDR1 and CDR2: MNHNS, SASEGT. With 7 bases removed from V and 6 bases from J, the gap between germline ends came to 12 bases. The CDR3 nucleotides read TGTGCCAGCAACCTGCATAACGCCGGGGAGCTGTTTTTT. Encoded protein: CASNLHNAGELFF.

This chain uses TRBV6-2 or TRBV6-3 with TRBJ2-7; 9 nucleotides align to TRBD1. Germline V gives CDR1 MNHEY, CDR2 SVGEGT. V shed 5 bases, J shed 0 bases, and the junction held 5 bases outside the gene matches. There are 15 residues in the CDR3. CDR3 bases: TGTGCCAGCAGTGACGACAGGGGGAGCTCCTACGAGCAGTACTTC. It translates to CASSDDRGSSYEQYF.